This T cell receptor beta chain was sequenced during a study of blood T cell repertoires in COVID-19. Remarks on this clone: Other nucleotide sequences from this sample produce the same CDR3.

Generated by immunoSEQ multiplex PCR, the TCRdb table keeps only in-frame clones and is missing some. This sample has 200,000 to 250,000 clones, with under 85% found just once. Germline assignment: CDR1 SGHTA and CDR2 FQGTGA. Trimming at V came to 1 base and at J to 3 bases, leaving 4 bases not matched to a gene. The CDR3 spans 15 residues. V is TRBV7-3 and J is TRBJ2-3, with 7 bases aligning to TRBD1. Sequenced sample: PBMCs or T cells enriched from blood (not recorded which). The clonotype originates from a man aged 55 to 70 who had recovered from COVID-19. Here the CDR3 DNA reads TGTGCCAGCAGCTTAAACAGGGGAGAAACAGATACGCAGTATTTT. It encodes CASSLNRGETDTQYF. Combining the CDR3 with reference TRBV7-3 and TRBJ2-3 gives the whole variable domain GAGVSQTPSNKVTEKGKYVELRCDPISGHTALYWYRQSLGQGPEFLIYFQGTGAADDSGLPNDRFFAVRPEGSVSTLKIQRTERGDSAVYLCASSLNRGETDTQYFGPGTRLTVL.